This TCR beta chain stems from a study of shared clonotypes between healthy human individuals. Per the germline V gene, CDR1 is SGHRS and CDR2 is YFSETQ. Trimming left V 0 bases short and J 1 base short, with 8 bases between. This CDR3 has 14 residues. Method: immunoSEQ multiplex PCR; TCRdb's copy keeps in-frame clones and lacks some. Here the sample spans about 2.1 million clones, 93% being singletons. Terminally differentiated effector memory CD45RA+ cells were left out of the naive CD8 fraction, which was CD45RO-negative and positively selected for CCR7. Sequenced material: naive CD8+ T cells from PBMCs. The TCR was taken from a man aged 18 to 29 in good health. Some clones in this sample may be carry-over from other donors' samples. The chain carries TRBV5-1 and TRBJ2-7; no definite D call. CDR3 DNA sequence: TGCGCCAGCAGCTTGGGACATTCTTCCTACGAGCAGTACTTC. Residues: CASSLGHSSYEQYF.